This TCR beta chain originates from a study of radiation and T cells in renal cell carcinoma. Study results and limitations: From baseline, blood top tumor clonotypes peaked at 2 weeks post-radiation.

Method: immunoSEQ multiplex PCR; TCRdb's copy keeps in-frame clones and lacks some. The sample records about 130,000 clones, 88% being singletons. The germline V gene has CDR1 SGHAT and CDR2 FQNNGV. The CDR3 loop spans 10 amino acids. A note on this clone: Antigen unknown.

Time point given: baseline pretreatment blood. Treatment noted: 15 Gy SBRT to primary tumor, nephrectomy 4 weeks later. The receptor comes from a woman between 45 and 65 years old with renal cell carcinoma. The rearrangement uses TRBV11-2 and TRBJ2-3; D call uncertain. Judging by the DNA end, TRBJ1-5 fits better; the J call may be wrong. The input for sequencing was blood, taken from a patient whose treatment included radiotherapy and nephrectomy. The CDR3 is CASSYGPQHF. CDR3 nucleotide sequence: TGTGCCAGCAGCTATGGACCCCAGCATTTT.